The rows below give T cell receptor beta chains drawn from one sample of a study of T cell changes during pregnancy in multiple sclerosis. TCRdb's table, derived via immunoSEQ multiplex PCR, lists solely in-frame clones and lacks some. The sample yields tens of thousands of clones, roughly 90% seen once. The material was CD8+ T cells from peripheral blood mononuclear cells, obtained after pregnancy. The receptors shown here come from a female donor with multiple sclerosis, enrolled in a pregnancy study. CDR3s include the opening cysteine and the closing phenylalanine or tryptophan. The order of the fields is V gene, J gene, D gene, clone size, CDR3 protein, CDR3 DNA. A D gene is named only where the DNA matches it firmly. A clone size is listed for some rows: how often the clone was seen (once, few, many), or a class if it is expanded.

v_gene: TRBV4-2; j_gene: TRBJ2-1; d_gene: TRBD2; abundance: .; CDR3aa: CASSQDLAGGSYNEQFF; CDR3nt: TGTGCCAGCAGCCAAGATCTAGCGGGGGGCTCCTACAATGAGCAGTTCTTC
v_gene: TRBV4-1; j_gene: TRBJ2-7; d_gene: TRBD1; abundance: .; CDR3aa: CASSQGDSDYYEQYF; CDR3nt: TGCGCCAGCAGCCAAGGGGACAGCGACTACTACGAGCAGTACTTC
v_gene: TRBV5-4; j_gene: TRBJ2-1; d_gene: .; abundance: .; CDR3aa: CASSEGDNEQFF; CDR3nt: TGTGCCAGCAGCGAGGGGGACAATGAGCAGTTCTTC
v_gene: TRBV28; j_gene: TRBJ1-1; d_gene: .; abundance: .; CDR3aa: CASSLGRGLGTEAFF; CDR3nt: TGTGCCAGCAGTTTAGGGCGGGGGCTGGGCACTGAAGCTTTCTTT
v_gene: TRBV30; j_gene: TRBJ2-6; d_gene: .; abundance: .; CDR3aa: CAWSAGHKGANVLTF; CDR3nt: TGTGCCTGGAGTGCGGGACATAAAGGGGCCAACGTCCTGACTTTC
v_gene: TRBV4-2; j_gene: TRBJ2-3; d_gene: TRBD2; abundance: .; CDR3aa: CASSQDPLAGVGDTQYF; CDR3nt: TGTGCCAGCAGCCAAGATCCCCTAGCGGGAGTCGGGGATACGCAGTATTTT
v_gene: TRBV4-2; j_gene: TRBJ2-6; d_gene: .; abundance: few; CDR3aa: CASSPEGGSGANVLTF; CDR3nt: TGTGCCAGCAGCCCAGAAGGGGGATCTGGGGCCAACGTCCTGACTTTC
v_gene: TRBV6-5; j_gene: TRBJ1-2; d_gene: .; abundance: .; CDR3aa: CASSYSSSYYTF; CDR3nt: TGTGCCAGCAGTTACTCATCAAGCTACTACACCTTC
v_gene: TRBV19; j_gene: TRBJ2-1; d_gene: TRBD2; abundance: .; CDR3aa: CASSILIAGGFYNEQFF; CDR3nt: TGTGCCAGTAGTATTTTAATAGCGGGAGGATTCTACAATGAGCAGTTCTTC
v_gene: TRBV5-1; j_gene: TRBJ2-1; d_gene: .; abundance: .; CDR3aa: CASSLVQGAWRAGDEQFF; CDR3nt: TGCGCCAGCAGCTTGGTGCAGGGAGCTTGGAGGGCCGGGGATGAGCAGTTCTTC
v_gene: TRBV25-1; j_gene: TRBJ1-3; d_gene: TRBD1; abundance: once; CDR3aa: CATELPGQGNTIYF; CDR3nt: TGTGCCACCGAACTTCCGGGACAGGGAAACACCATATATTTT
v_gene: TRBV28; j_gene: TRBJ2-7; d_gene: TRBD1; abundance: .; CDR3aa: CASSLVVEGTGSSYEQYF; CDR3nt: TGTGCCAGCAGTTTAGTGGTAGAGGGGACAGGGTCCTCCTACGAGCAGTACTTC
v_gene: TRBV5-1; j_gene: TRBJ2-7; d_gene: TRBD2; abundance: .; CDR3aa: CASSPGGSSYEQYF; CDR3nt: TGCGCCAGCAGCCCCGGGGGGTCATCCTACGAGCAGTACTTC
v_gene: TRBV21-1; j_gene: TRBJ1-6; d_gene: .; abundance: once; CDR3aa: CASSKSPAGGSPLHF; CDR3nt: TGTGCCAGCAGCAAATCCCCCGCCGGCGGGTCACCCCTCCACTTT
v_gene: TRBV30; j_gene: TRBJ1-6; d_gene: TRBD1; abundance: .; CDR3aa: CAWKDGQEISPLHF; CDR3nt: TGTGCCTGGAAGGACGGACAGGAGATTTCACCCCTCCACTTT
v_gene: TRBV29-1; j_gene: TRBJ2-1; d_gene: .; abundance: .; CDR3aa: CSVPVGGVDYNEQFF; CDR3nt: TGCAGCGTCCCCGTCGGGGGAGTCGACTACAATGAGCAGTTCTTC